These 23 T cell receptor beta chains were all obtained from the same sample, sequenced in a study of T cells after yellow fever vaccination. TCRdb reanalysed the 5' RACE reads using MiXCR and keeps one entry per CDR3 protein. The sample holds about 320,000 distinct CDR3 sequences; 4% to 5.5% are singletons and the top ten take roughly a fifth. The sequencing here drew on PBMCs, taken 15 days after the yellow fever booster vaccination. The receptors originated from a man aged 18 to 30 who received the YFV17D yellow fever vaccine.

This clonotype has just a few counts. The gene calls are TRBV5-1 and TRBJ1-6, with D unclear. From germline, CDR1 is SGHRS and CDR2 YFSETQ. Trimming cost V 1 base and J 8 bases, with 10 bases left between them. CDR3 size: 14 residues. The CDR3 is CASSLSGSDSPLHF. CDR3 nucleotides: TGCGCCAGCAGCTTGTCGGGGTCCGATTCACCCCTCCACTTT.

The chain combines TRBV19 with TRBJ1-1; TRBD1 is a possible D gene (5 bases). Germline assignment: CDR1 LNHDA and CDR2 SQIVND (reference sequence). V lost 4 bases to trimming and J lost 1 base, with 10 bases between them. The CDR3 sequence is 14 residues long. This CDR3 reads CASSSGTQNTEAFF. For the CDR3, the DNA is TGTGCCAGTAGTAGCGGGACCCAGAACACTGAAGCTTTCTTT.

In nucleotides, the CDR3 is TGTGCCACCAGTGATCCCAGGACAGACTTCTACGAGCAGTACTTC. Translating gives CATSDPRTDFYEQYF. V usage is TRBV24-1 and J usage is TRBJ2-7, with TRBD1 as a possible D gene (6 bases). In germline, CDR1 is KGHDR, CDR2 SFDVKD. V was pared by 3 bases and J by 3 bases, with 14 bases between. The CDR3 is made up of 15 amino acids.

This clonotype was counted at least ten times. This chain uses TRBV5-1 with TRBJ2-5, with 8 bases aligning to TRBD1. J lost 4 bases, V lost 4 bases, and 6 bases had no gene match. The V gene's germline CDR1 is SGHRS and CDR2 YFSETQ. The CDR3 consists of 14 residues. CDR3 DNA: TGCGCCAGCAGCAAAGGACAGGGCTTAGAGACCCAGTACTTC. Its translation is CASSKGQGLETQYF.

Many counts were recorded for this clonotype. The CDR3 reads CASSSAEETQYF. CDR3 nucleotides: TGTGCCAGCAGTTCGGCCGAAGAGACCCAGTACTTC. The genes are TRBV6-6 and TRBJ2-5, with no clear D. CDR3 size: 12 residues. V was clipped by 4 bases and J by 3 bases, with 6 bases between them. Germline CDR1 MNHNY, CDR2 SVGAGI (reference sequence).

This clonotype was observed a handful of times. This chain joins TRBV6-2 or TRBV6-3 and TRBJ2-1, with 13 bases matching TRBD2. V lost 6 bases and J lost 8; bases outside the gene matches: 10. Germline loops: CDR1 MNHEY, CDR2 SVGEGT. The CDR3 is made up of 16 amino acids. This chain's CDR3 is CASRESLAGGIDEQFF. The CDR3 DNA is TGTGCCAGCAGGGAGTCACTAGCGGGGGGGATCGATGAGCAGTTCTTC.

This sequence joins TRBV30 and TRBJ2-1; 8 bases map to TRBD2. The CDR3 has 11 residues. Germline V lookup: CDR1 GTSNPN, CDR2 SVGIG (reference sequence). Unmatched junction bases numbered 1, after V lost 8 bases and J lost 4 bases. In nucleotides, the CDR3 is TGTGCCCGGGGGGGGTACAATGAGCAGTTCTTC. Translation: CARGGYNEQFF.

There are many counts of this clonotype. V gene TRBV11-2 combines with J gene TRBJ1-2; D may be TRBD1 (5 bases). The V and J ends lost 0 bases and 9 bases respectively, with 11 bases between them. From germline, CDR1 is SGHAT and CDR2 FQNNGV. The CDR3 totals 13 residues. For the CDR3, the DNA is TGTGCCAGCAGCTTAGAAACAGGCCGGAGCTACACCTTC. Translation gives CASSLETGRSYTF.

This clonotype was picked up many times. This chain connects TRBV11-2 to TRBJ1-2; no definite D call. CDR1 is SGHAT and CDR2 is FQNNGV in the germline V gene. V was cut by 5 bases and J by 8 bases, with 12 bases left in between. CDR3 size: 12 residues. The CDR3, as DNA: TGTGCCAGCAGCACCACCAATAGGGGCTACACCTTC. It yields the protein CASSTTNRGYTF. Combining the CDR3 with reference TRBV11-2 and TRBJ1-2 gives the whole variable domain EAGVAQSPRYKIIEKRQSVAFWCNPISGHATLYWYQQILGQGPKLLIQFQNNGVVDDSQLPKDRFSAERLKGVDSTLKIQPAKLEDSAVYLCASSTTNRGYTFGSGTRLTVV.

This clonotype was picked up many times. This sequence joins TRBV7-6 and TRBJ2-5; no definite D call. CDR1 and CDR2 from the germline V gene are SGHVS and FNYEAQ. This CDR3 region has 12 residues. Trimming left V 5 bases short and J 5 bases short, with 9 bases between. CDR3 region: CASSRVLETQYF. CDR3 in DNA: TGTGCCAGCAGCCGGGTCCTGGAGACCCAGTACTTC.

This clonotype was observed many times. The chain joins TRBV6-2 or TRBV6-3 to TRBJ1-4, with D unresolved. The germline V gene has CDR1 MNHEY and CDR2 SVGEGT. Deletions cut 5 bases from V and 6 bases from J, with 7 bases between. There are 12 residues in the CDR3. Here the CDR3 reads CASSPADEKLFF. Here the CDR3 DNA reads TGTGCCAGCAGTCCCGCGGATGAAAAACTGTTTTTT.

In its sample, this clonotype was seen many times. The chain couples TRBV4-3 to TRBJ2-7, with D perhaps matching TRBD1 (6 bases). Germline-derived CDR1 and CDR2 are LGHNA and YSLEER. V gave up 3 bases and J gave up 1 base, with 13 bases separating them. This CDR3 region has 15 residues. CDR3 sequence reads: CASSQARQGSYEQYF. CDR3 sequence (DNA): TGCGCCAGCAGCCAGGCCCGGCAGGGGTCCTACGAGCAGTACTTC.

This clonotype occurred many times. V is TRBV6-2 or TRBV6-3 and J is TRBJ2-2; no definite D call. V was trimmed by 5 bases and J by 2 bases, leaving 3 bases between them. From germline, CDR1 is MNHEY and CDR2 SVGEGT. This CDR3 contains 12 residues. Written as DNA, the CDR3 is TGTGCCAGCAGTCACAACACCGGGGAGCTGTTTTTT. Protein: CASSHNTGELFF.

This clonotype was counted a few times. The genes are TRBV4-2 and TRBJ1-2, with a tentative D call TRBD1 (5 bases). There are 17 residues in the CDR3. CDR1 is LGHNA and CDR2 is YNFKEQ in the germline V gene. Trimming took off 4 bases at V and 2 bases at J, with 20 bases between the two ends. The CDR3 is CASSPRRGRGENYGYTF. In nucleotides, the CDR3 is TGTGCCAGCAGCCCCCGCCGGGGCCGTGGGGAAAACTATGGCTACACCTTC.

In this sample, this clonotype turned up many times. The chain has TRBV10-3 and TRBJ2-7; TRBD2 agrees at 7 bases. Germline V lookup: CDR1 ENHRY, CDR2 SYGVKD. V lost 0 bases to trimming and J lost 0 bases; unmatched junction nucleotides: 5. CDR3 length: 16 amino acids. Written as DNA, the CDR3 is TGTGCCATCAGTGAGTCGATTAGCGGGTCCTCCTACGAGCAGTACTTC. Amino acid sequence: CAISESISGSSYEQYF.

This clonotype was counted ten times or more. The chain links TRBV20-1 to TRBJ1-4; the D is unclear. The V gene's germline CDR1 is DFQATT and CDR2 SNEGSKA (reference sequence). The CDR3 is made up of 12 amino acids. The ends were cut back, 0 bases at V and 8 bases at J, with 7 bases in the middle. CDR3 region: CSARDWREKLFF. The CDR3 nucleotides are TGCAGTGCTAGAGATTGGAGAGAAAAACTGTTTTTT.

In DNA form, the CDR3 reads TGTGCCCGAAAAGGGGGGCCGTGGTGGGGGGGCACAGATACGCAGTATTTT. Its protein product is CARKGGPWWGGTDTQYF. V is TRBV6-6 and J is TRBJ2-3; the D gene could be TRBD1 or TRBD2 (6 bases each). Germline V lookup: CDR1 MNHNY, CDR2 SVGAGI (reference sequence). This CDR3 region has 17 residues. V lost 11 bases and J lost 1, with 25 bases in between.

The genes are TRBV5-4 and TRBJ2-3, with D perhaps given as TRBD1 or TRBD2 (5 bases each). The CDR3 contains 15 residues. The germline V gene encodes CDR1 SGHNT and CDR2 YYREEE (reference sequence). V lost 4 bases and J lost 4, with 16 bases in between. CDR3 loop: CASSPGSWGADTQYF. The CDR3, as DNA: TGTGCCAGCAGCCCGGGGTCCTGGGGCGCAGATACGCAGTATTTT.

This clonotype showed up many times. The chain combines TRBV9 with TRBJ2-7, with TRBD1 matching 8 bases. CDR3 size: 15 residues. V was clipped by 3 bases and J by 3 bases; unmatched bases: 8. Germline assignment: CDR1 SGDLS and CDR2 YYNGEE. The CDR3 nucleotides read TGTGCCAGCAGCGCAGGCCCAGGACAGGGCTACGAGCAGTACTTC. Its protein is CASSAGPGQGYEQYF. Full variable domain (remainder filled in from reference TRBV9 and TRBJ2-7): DSGVTQTPKHLITATGQRVTLRCSPRSGDLSVYWYQQSLDQGLQFLIQYYNGEERAKGNILERFSAQQFPDLHSELNLSSLELGDSALYFCASSAGPGQGYEQYFGPGTRLTVT.

This clonotype appeared a few times. The CDR3 DNA reads TGCGCCAGCAGCCAGCCCGCGGGGGCGAACACCGGGGAGCTGTTTTTT. This codes for CASSQPAGANTGELFF. The chain joins TRBV4-1 to TRBJ2-2; 7 bases align to TRBD2. This CDR3 contains 16 residues. CDR1 is MGHRA, CDR2 YSYEKL, per germline. With 3 bases clipped from V and 0 bases from J, the junction kept 4 bases outside the gene matches.

This clonotype was observed many times. This chain connects TRBV19 to TRBJ1-2; D unresolved. V was shortened by 6 bases and J by 7 bases, with 15 bases between the two germline ends. CDR1 is LNHDA, CDR2 SQIVND, per germline (reference sequence). CDR3 length: 13 residues. The CDR3 sequence is CASRRSPMAGYTF. DNA of the CDR3: TGTGCCAGTAGAAGATCCCCGATGGCTGGCTACACCTTC.

This clonotype was observed at least ten times. V is TRBV12-3 or TRBV12-4 and J is TRBJ2-5, with 12 bases that match TRBD2. The V gene end was trimmed by 6 bases and the J gene end by 5 bases; junction bases not matched to a gene: 10. The CDR3 loop spans 16 amino acids. The CDR3 region is CASRPSGGAFGETQYF. The CDR3 region has the DNA TGTGCCAGCAGACCTAGCGGGGGGGCTTTTGGGGAGACCCAGTACTTC.

Ten or more counts support this clonotype. The gene calls are TRBV12-3 or TRBV12-4 and TRBJ2-7, with 7 bases fitting TRBD1. The CDR3 totals 15 residues. With V trimmed by 3 bases and J by 0 bases, 5 bases remained unmatched. CDR3 in DNA: TGTGCCAGCAGTTTTATTGGGGACAGCTCCTACGAGCAGTACTTC. Translating gives CASSFIGDSSYEQYF.